Sequencing of this T cell receptor (beta chain) was carried out in a study of cytomegalovirus exposure and HLA in healthy donors. Profiling relied on immunoSEQ multiplex PCR, and the TCRdb table lists in-frame clones only, not all of them. Of about 170,000 clones in the sample, about 86% were seen once. In germline, CDR1 is SGDLS, CDR2 YYNGEE. This CDR3 has 16 amino acids. Unmatched junction bases numbered 12, after V lost 4 bases and J lost 5 bases. The V gene is TRBV9, the J gene TRBJ1-3; TRBD1 matches 7 bases. The source material was PBMCs. The TCR comes from a woman in her thirties in good health and CMV-seronegative. CDR3 DNA: TGTGCCAGCAGCCCCAGACAGGGAGCTAAAAGAAACACCATATATTTT. Its protein is CASSPRQGAKRNTIYF.